This T cell receptor beta chain comes out of a study of shared clonotypes between healthy human individuals. Findings and caveats of the study: The sole specimen, blood, was sampled, and tissue repertoires likely differ.

CDR1 MNHEY and CDR2 SVGAGI come from the germline V gene. Unmatched junction bases numbered 7, after V lost 8 bases and J lost 3 bases. This CDR3 region has 15 residues. Terminally differentiated effector memory CD45RA+ cells were excluded from the naive CD8 cells, which were CD45RO-negative and positively selected for CCR7. Measured with immunoSEQ multiplex PCR; TCRdb has only the in-frame clones, and not every one. The repertoire holds about 2 million clones, with over 85% as singletons. As concerns this clone: Its antigen is not known.

The source material was naive CD8+ T cells sorted from blood. The receptor was isolated from a man younger than 35 in good health. The V gene is TRBV6-5, the J gene TRBJ2-1; 10 bases fit TRBD2. CDR3 sequence reads: CASQSGTSVYNEQFF. For the CDR3, the DNA is TGTGCCAGCCAATCCGGGACTAGCGTCTACAATGAGCAGTTCTTC.